This T cell receptor (beta chain) was documented in a study of blood T cell repertoires in COVID-19. Study-level background: Samples came from the United States, Italy and Spain, spanning acute and convalescent COVID-19. The analysed material was cDNA or gDNA that came from T cells, B-cell-depleted T cells, or PBMCs.

The V gene's germline CDR1 is MNHEY and CDR2 SVGAGI. The CDR3 runs to 13 residues. V lost 6 bases to trimming and J lost 0 bases, with 6 bases between them. Original processing methods: Quantification of nucleated cells was approximated via reference gene primer amplification. Sequencing used immunoSEQ multiplex PCR; TCRdb keeps in-frame clones, though not all of them. The V and J calls and clone size were taken over from that table, and D and trimming were inferred from the DNA. The sample yields over 200,000 clones, roughly 85% seen once. V and J are TRBV6-5 and TRBJ1-3; D might be TRBD1 (5 bases). The sequencing sample was made of peripheral blood. The sequence derives from a young man who had recovered from COVID-19. This chain's CDR3 is CASRTVSGNTIYF. For the CDR3, the DNA is TGTGCCAGCAGGACAGTCTCTGGAAACACCATATATTTT.